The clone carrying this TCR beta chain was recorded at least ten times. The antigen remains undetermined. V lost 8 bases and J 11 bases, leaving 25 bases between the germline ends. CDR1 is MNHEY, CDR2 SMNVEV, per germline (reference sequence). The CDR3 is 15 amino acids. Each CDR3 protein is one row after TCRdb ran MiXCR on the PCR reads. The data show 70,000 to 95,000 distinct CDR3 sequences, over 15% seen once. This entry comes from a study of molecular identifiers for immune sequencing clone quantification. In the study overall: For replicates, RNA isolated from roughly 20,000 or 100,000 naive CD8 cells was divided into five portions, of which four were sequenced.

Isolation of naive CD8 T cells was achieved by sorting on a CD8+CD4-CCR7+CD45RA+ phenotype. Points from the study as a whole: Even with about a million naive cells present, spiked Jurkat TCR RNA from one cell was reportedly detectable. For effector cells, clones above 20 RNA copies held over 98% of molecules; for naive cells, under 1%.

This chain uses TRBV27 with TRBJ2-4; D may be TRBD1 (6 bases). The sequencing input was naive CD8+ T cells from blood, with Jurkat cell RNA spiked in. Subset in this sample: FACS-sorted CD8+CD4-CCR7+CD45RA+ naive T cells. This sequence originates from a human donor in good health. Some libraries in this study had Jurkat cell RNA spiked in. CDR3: CASSTRDRPAQVQYF. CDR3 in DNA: TGTGCCAGCTCAACCCGCGACAGGCCCGCCCAGGTTCAGTACTTC.